The next 7 T cell receptor beta chains were all read from a single sample in a study of regulatory T cells in long-lasting Graves disease. Time point noted: newly diagnosed GD, antithyroid drugs for less than 3 months. From PBMCs, RNA was extracted and then used to make the TCR library. Through Arm-PCR of CDR3 regions and iRepertoire HTBI primers, TCR beta libraries were built. TCRdb passed the multiplex PCR reads through MiXCR, listing each CDR3 protein once. The table lists 530,000 or so distinct CDR3 sequences, roughly 14% of them singletons. The sample also formed part of further work on T cells in Graves' hyperthyroidism and ophthalmopathy.

This specimen was peripheral blood mononuclear cells (PBMCs), taken at new diagnosis, from a patient treated with antithyroid drugs. These receptors were collected from a man aged 25 to 40 with Graves disease.

This clonotype was picked up many times. The V gene is TRBV6-2 or TRBV6-3, the J gene TRBJ2-3; 8 positions agree with TRBD2. Per the germline V gene, CDR1 is MNHEY and CDR2 is SVGEGT. CDR3 length: 18 residues. Germline trimming cut 2 bases from V and 0 bases from J; bases unmatched to any gene: 10. The CDR3 nucleotides are TGTGCCAGCAGTTACGGATCGGGAGGGCCCAGTAGCACAGATACGCAGTATTTT. Translating gives CASSYGSGGPSSTDTQYF.

On this clonotype: This could be a read error, since a much larger clone is one nucleotide away. The rearrangement links TRBV28 to TRBJ2-7; D perhaps matches TRBD2 (6 bases). Trimming removed 7 bases at V and 8 bases at J, with 24 bases between. The CDR3 spans 15 residues. The V gene's germline CDR1 is MDHEN and CDR2 SYDVKM. The CDR3 coding sequence is TGTGCCAGCATTTCGGATCCCGGCGGGGCCACACAGCAGTACTTC. It translates to CASISDPGGATQQYF.

This clonotype has only a few counts. The chain is built from TRBV12-3 or TRBV12-4 and TRBJ2-3; TRBD2 agrees at 7 bases. V dropped 2 bases and J dropped 5; count of bases not matched to a gene: 7. The CDR3 spans 15 residues. The CDR3 DNA reads TGTGCCAGCAGTTTATCGGGGGAGGGCATAGATACGCAGTATTTT. Translated: CASSLSGEGIDTQYF.

This clonotype was detected a few times. This CDR3 is CASSLGKGVGRDYGYTF. CDR3 bases: TGTGCCAGCAGCCTCGGGAAGGGAGTGGGAAGGGACTATGGCTACACCTTC. The chain carries TRBV11-2 and TRBJ1-2, with D unresolved. The CDR3 runs to 17 residues. Trimming pared 5 bases from V and 3 bases from J, leaving 22 bases between. The germline V gene encodes CDR1 SGHAT and CDR2 FQNNGV.

In this sample, this clonotype turned up many times. The chain joins TRBV7-9 to TRBJ2-3; maybe TRBD1 (6 bases). CDR3 length equals 15 residues. Germline V lookup: CDR1 SEHNR, CDR2 FQNEAQ (reference sequence). V dropped 5 bases and J dropped 1 base, with 13 bases sitting between them. CDR3 protein: CASSPGQRRTDTQYF. CDR3 nucleotides: TGTGCCAGCAGCCCGGGACAACGGCGCACAGATACGCAGTATTTT.

This clonotype was recorded at least ten times. The chain uses TRBV7-9 and TRBJ2-5; D tentatively fits TRBD1 or TRBD2 (6 bases each). CDR1 and CDR2 (germline): SEHNR, FQNEAQ (reference sequence). This CDR3 spans 13 amino acids. The V gene lost 6 bases and the J gene lost 5 bases, with 13 bases spanning the gap. This CDR3 is CASRPTGGETQYF. The CDR3 region has the DNA TGTGCCAGCAGGCCGACAGGAGGGGAGACCCAGTACTTC.

This clonotype came up many times. The CDR3 DNA sequence: TGCAGTGCTAGGCCTCGTTGGGGTGAGCAGTTCTTC. Protein product: CSARPRWGEQFF. This chain links TRBV20-1 with TRBJ2-1; D uncertain. This CDR3 has 12 residues. Trimming cost V 3 bases and J 9 bases, with 12 bases left between them. CDR1 is DFQATT, CDR2 SNEGSKA, per germline (reference sequence).